A selection of T cell receptor beta chains follows, all from one sample in a study of Graves' ophthalmopathy and Graves' hyperthyroidism. TCRdb called the multiplex PCR reads again in MiXCR, with one record for every CDR3 protein. The data show over a million distinct CDR3 sequences, roughly two fifths seen once. Sequenced: peripheral blood or thyroid tissue (not recorded which). These receptors were collected from an adult man with Graves' hyperthyroidism. Both conserved end residues are part of each CDR3. A D gene is named only where the DNA matches it firmly. The listing skips clone size in some rows; elsewhere it reads once, few, many or a size class.

CDR3nt	CDR3aa	abundance	j_gene	v_gene	d_gene	len
TGTGCCAGCAGCGTTTTTGTGAACAGGGCGGAGAACTCCTACGAGCAGTACTTC	CASSVFVNRAENSYEQYF	many	TRBJ2-7	TRBV7-8	-	18
TGTGCCAGCAGTCCTTCGGGACCGATGATCGGAACCCAGTACTTC	CASSPSGPMIGTQYF	-	TRBJ2-5	TRBV2	-	15
TGTGCCAACAGTAGGGGGGACGAGCAGTACTTC	CANSRGDEQYF	-	TRBJ2-7	TRBV2	-	11
TGTGCCACCAGTGATAGCAATCAGCCCCAGCATTTT	CATSDSNQPQHF	many	TRBJ1-5	TRBV24-1	-	12
TGCAGTGCTAAAAGTGGGGGGGATCAGCCCCAGCATTTT	CSAKSGGDQPQHF	many	TRBJ1-5	TRBV20-1	-	13
TGCAGTGCTAGAGCAACAGGGGGGTCCTACGAGCAGTACTTC	CSARATGGSYEQYF	few	TRBJ2-7	TRBV20-1	TRBD1	14
TGCGCCAGCAGCCTCACTAGCGGAGACCTCCAAGAGACCCAGTACTTC	CASSLTSGDLQETQYF	few	TRBJ2-5	TRBV5-1	TRBD2	16
TGTGCCAGTAGTAAGGGAAGAGGTCAGCCCCAGCATTTT	CASSKGRGQPQHF	many	TRBJ1-5	TRBV19	-	13
TGTGCCAGCAGCTCAGGGGGGGGGATGATTCTACGGGAGCTGTTTTTT	CASSSGGGMILRELFF	-	TRBJ2-2	TRBV7-3	-	16
TGCAGCGTTGTAGTGGTCGAAGCTTTCTTT	CSVVVVEAFF	few	TRBJ1-1	TRBV29-1	-	10
TGTGCCAGCAGCAAAGCCCATACAGGGCTTAGCTCCTACGAGCAGTACTTC	CASSKAHTGLSSYEQYF	-	TRBJ2-7	TRBV7-2	-	17
TGTGCCAGCAGCTTTTCGGGGCTCCCCCTCCACTTT	CASSFSGLPLHF	-	TRBJ1-6	TRBV7-2	-	12
TGTGCCTGGAGCTCGGACAGTGCTGGCTCTGGGGCCAACGTCCTGACTTTC	CAWSSDSAGSGANVLTF	few	TRBJ2-6	TRBV30	-	17
TGTGGGTCGCGGGGGAACACTGAAGCTTTCTTT	CGSRGNTEAFF	many	TRBJ1-1	TRBV12-3/TRBV12-4	-	11
-	CATSRGEDGANVLTFGAGELFF	-	TRBJ2-2	TRBV15	-	22
TGTGCCAGCAGCTTAGACGGGGCTGTCGCAGATACGCAGTATTTT	CASSLDGAVADTQYF	-	TRBJ2-3	TRBV7-9	-	15
TGCAGTGCTGGCCGGTGGACCAATCAGCCCCAGTACTTC	CSAGRWTNQPQYF	-	TRBJ2-5	TRBV20-1	-	13
TGTGCCATCACCGGAGCTAGCGGGGGGGTACCGACAGAGACCCAGTACTTC	CAITGASGGVPTETQYF	once	TRBJ2-5	TRBV10-3	TRBD2	17
TGCAGTGCCCGAGGGCTTAGCGGGGGGACACTGCAAGAGACCCAGTACTTC	CSARGLSGGTLQETQYF	many	TRBJ2-5	TRBV20-1	TRBD2	17
TGTGCCAGCTCAGGGCGAGGAAAAAACACCGGGGAGCTGTTTTTT	CASSGRGKNTGELFF	few	TRBJ2-2	TRBV12-3/TRBV12-4	-	15
TGTGCCAGTAGTTATCGGCGGGGACCCACGTACGAGCAGTACTTC	CASSYRRGPTYEQYF	few	TRBJ2-7	TRBV19	-	15
TGCGCCAGCAGTGATATGGGGGTGGGGGAGACCCAGTACTTC	CASSDMGVGETQYF	-	TRBJ2-5	TRBV10-2	-	14
TGTGCCAGCAGCCGGACGCCTGACGTGGAGTTT	CASSRTPDVEF	few	TRBJ1-1	TRBV6-6	-	11
TGTGCCAGCACAGGGACAGGGCGCTTTGGCTACACCTTC	CASTGTGRFGYTF	-	TRBJ1-2	TRBV25-1	TRBD1	13
TGTGCCAGCAGCCCGGGCAAAGTTGGGCCAAATGAAAAACTGTTTTTT	CASSPGKVGPNEKLFF	-	TRBJ1-4	TRBV4-2	-	16
TGCAGTGCCCCGACTAGCCCCACCTTCTACGAGCAGTACTTC	CSAPTSPTFYEQYF	few	TRBJ2-7	TRBV20-1	TRBD2	14
TGTGCCAGCAGTTTTGGGACGGACAGGACCCATCAGCCCCAGCATTTT	CASSFGTDRTHQPQHF	once	TRBJ1-5	TRBV5-5	TRBD1	16
TGTGCCAGCAGCTTAGACGGGGCAGGGGCTGTCTACGAGCAGTACTTC	CASSLDGAGAVYEQYF	-	TRBJ2-7	TRBV5-5	-	16
TGCAGCGTCGCCGGGACAGGGTTCTTGGCCGAGCAGTACTTC	CSVAGTGFLAEQYF	many	TRBJ2-7	TRBV29-1	TRBD1	14
TGCAGTGCTAGACCGGACAGGGGGTCCATGAACACTGAAGCTTTCTTT	CSARPDRGSMNTEAFF	many	TRBJ1-1	TRBV20-1	TRBD1	16
TGCAGTGCAACGAGCAGGGGGAAGACCCAGTACTTC	CSATSRGKTQYF	-	TRBJ2-5	TRBV20-1	TRBD1	12
TGTGCCAGCAGCTTGGGGGACAGGCAAAACACTGAAGCTTTCTTT	CASSLGDRQNTEAFF	many	TRBJ1-1	TRBV7-6	TRBD1	15
TGCGCCAGCAGTGCCAGCGTCGGGGCTGCGGCTGACGAGCAGTACTTC	CASSASVGAAADEQYF	-	TRBJ2-7	TRBV10-2	-	16
TGCGCCAGCAGTGGAGGGACATACCGCCAAGAGACCCAGTACTTC	CASSGGTYRQETQYF	many	TRBJ2-5	TRBV5-1	-	15
TGTGCCAGCAGCCAAGATATGGTGACCCCGGAGACCCAGTACTTC	CASSQDMVTPETQYF	-	TRBJ2-5	TRBV2	-	15
TGTGCCAGTGGACGTGCCGGGGTATCGTCTGAAGCTTTCTTT	CASGRAGVSSEAFF	-	TRBJ1-1	TRBV19	-	14
TGTGCCAGCAGGGCCGGGACCTATGGCTACACCTTC	CASRAGTYGYTF	many	TRBJ1-2	TRBV2	-	12
TGTGCCAGCAGTTTACACAGGGTTTCCGAGCAGTACTTC	CASSLHRVSEQYF	few	TRBJ2-7	TRBV27	-	13
TGTGCCACCCAGGAGGGGGCGGGGGACACTGAAGCTTTCTTT	CATQEGAGDTEAFF	-	TRBJ1-1	TRBV6-5	TRBD1	14
TGTGCCAGCAGCCCTCTAGTTAAAGAGACCCAGTACTTC	CASSPLVKETQYF	few	TRBJ2-5	TRBV7-8	-	13
TGTGCCAGCAGCTTAGAGCCAGCGGGAGGGCCACAAGAGACCCAGTACTTC	CASSLEPAGGPQETQYF	few	TRBJ2-5	TRBV11-2	TRBD2	17
TGTGCCAGCAGCACCACCGGGACTAGCAATCAGCCCCAGCATTTT	CASSTTGTSNQPQHF	-	TRBJ1-5	TRBV25-1	-	15
TGCAGCGTTGAAGATCGGGGAACGAGCTCTGGGACTGAAGCTTTCTTT	CSVEDRGTSSGTEAFF	-	TRBJ1-1	TRBV29-1	-	16
TGTGCCAGCAGCCGGGGGATGTCTTACTACGAGCAGTACTTC	CASSRGMSYYEQYF	once	TRBJ2-7	TRBV10-3	-	14
TGTGCCACCAGCAGAGAGCCCAGATGGTCTTCACCCCAGCATTTT	CATSREPRWSSPQHF	-	TRBJ1-5	TRBV15	-	15
TGTGCCAGCAGGACAGGGACTGGGGCCAACGTCCTGACTTTC	CASRTGTGANVLTF	many	TRBJ2-6	TRBV2	TRBD1	14
TGTGCCAGCAGCTTCCAGATTTATGGCTACACCTTC	CASSFQIYGYTF	many	TRBJ1-2	TRBV7-9	-	12
TGCGCCAGCAGGGCCTCTGGACTAAAAGCCCTCCACTTT	CASRASGLKALHF	-	TRBJ1-6	TRBV4-1	-	13
TGCAGTGCTAGAGATGGGGGGGGCCAGCTTCCGGGGACCTACGAGCAGTACTTC	CSARDGGGQLPGTYEQYF	-	TRBJ2-7	TRBV20-1	-	18
TGTGCCAGTAGTGCAGGCAGGGTCGGCGGCGAGCAGTACTTC	CASSAGRVGGEQYF	many	TRBJ2-7	TRBV19	-	14
TGTGCCAGCAGTCCTCCCCCGACAGGGAATCAGCCCCAGCATTTT	CASSPPPTGNQPQHF	few	TRBJ1-5	TRBV6-2/TRBV6-3	TRBD1	15
TGTGCCAGCAGCTTCCCGGGAGGGGCCAACGTCCTGACTTTC	CASSFPGGANVLTF	-	TRBJ2-6	TRBV7-9	-	14
TGTGCCAGCAGAAACACCGGGACAGGGGCTCAGAGTAATTCACCCCTCCACTTT	CASRNTGTGAQSNSPLHF	many	TRBJ1-6	TRBV25-1	TRBD1	18
TGTGCCAGCAGCAGGACGTCCTCCTACGAGCAGTACTTC	CASSRTSSYEQYF	many	TRBJ2-7	TRBV7-2	-	13